This T cell receptor beta chain was sequenced during a study of cytomegalovirus exposure and HLA in healthy donors. Study results and caveats: V- and J-gene trimming in TCR beta was tied to a missense DCLRE1C variant by an analysis performed later. CMV antigen specificity was confirmed in vitro for a few CMV-associated chains. According to reports, the classifier identified cytomegalovirus status with high specificity and sensitivity.

This CDR3 is 15 amino acids long. Trimming at V came to 6 bases and at J to 0 bases, leaving 5 bases not matched to a gene. The germline CDR1 and CDR2 sequences are PRHDT and FYEKMQ (reference sequence). PCR amplification relied on 60 Vbeta primers (plus 13 Jbeta primers). TCRdb keeps only in-frame clones here, not all; method: immunoSEQ multiplex PCR. The sample holds under 150,000 clones, 72% seen once. Turning to this clone: The antigen is not known.

The clonotype originates from a man aged 35 to 55 in good health and CMV-seronegative. Material: PBMCs. The rearrangement links TRBV13 to TRBJ2-3, with 8 bases identical to TRBD2. The CDR3 spells CASSPGLASTDTQYF. The CDR3 nucleotides read TGTGCCAGCAGTCCCGGACTAGCCAGCACAGATACGCAGTATTTT. Combining the CDR3 with reference TRBV13 and TRBJ2-3 gives the whole variable domain AAGVIQSPRHLIKEKRETATLKCYPIPRHDTVYWYQQGPGQDPQFLISFYEKMQSDKGSIPDRFSAQQFSDYHSELNMSSLELGDSALYFCASSPGLASTDTQYFGPGTRLTVL.